One sample yielded the 8 T cell receptor beta chains listed below, sequenced in a study of cytomegalovirus exposure and HLA in healthy donors (dated by TCRdb to about 2017). The method behind the library was the immunoSEQ multiplex PCR assay. For the multiplex PCR, a mixture combining 60 forward primers for TCR Vbeta segments and 13 reverse primers for TCR Jbeta segments was used. What TCRdb holds here is the immuneACCESS table cut down to in-frame rearrangements. Part of the clones is not present; checked against another copy, under half of the missing clones reflect an unresolved V gene, and the others are unexplained. The sample table holds approximately 150,000 clones. The top ten constitute 0.96% of the sample. Source material: PBMCs. These receptors were collected from a male donor in good health and CMV-seronegative.

The chain carries TRBV28 and TRBJ2-2, with D possibly being TRBD1 (5 bases). This CDR3 region has 15 residues. Per germline, CDR1 MDHEN and CDR2 SYDVKM. V was trimmed by 6 bases and J by 7 bases, leaving 18 bases between them. The CDR3 reads CASRRSRVPGGELFF. CDR3 coding DNA: TGTGCCAGCAGGCGTTCCAGGGTTCCCGGCGGGGAGCTGTTTTTT.

V usage is TRBV18 and J usage is TRBJ2-1; TRBD1 is a possible D gene (5 bases). V was pared by 3 bases and J by 7 bases, with 16 bases between. CDR1 is KGHSH, CDR2 LQKENI, per germline. This CDR3 comprises 15 residues. CDR3: CASSPGAPGGNEQFF. In nucleotides, the CDR3 is TGTGCCAGCTCACCTGGGGCCCCAGGCGGTAATGAGCAGTTCTTC.

V usage is TRBV30 and J usage is TRBJ1-5; D is uncertain. V was clipped by 0 bases and J by 5 bases, with 8 bases between them. This CDR3 is built from 13 residues. The germline V gene has CDR1 GTSNPN and CDR2 SVGIG (reference sequence). CDR3 protein: CAWSVAGYQPQHF. CDR3 DNA: TGTGCCTGGAGTGTAGCGGGTTATCAGCCCCAGCATTTT.

The chain couples TRBV5-1 to TRBJ1-1; 8 bases fit TRBD1. The CDR3 covers 14 residues. The junction had 6 bases not matched to a gene; V was cut back by 3 bases and J by 5 bases. Germline loops: CDR1 SGHRS, CDR2 YFSETQ. The CDR3 nucleotides are TGCGCCAGCAGCTCGACAGGGGTGGATACTGAAGCTTTCTTT. Amino acids: CASSSTGVDTEAFF.

The J gene is TRBJ1-1, the V gene TRBV5-4, with D perhaps TRBD1 (5 bases). Trimming cost V 4 bases and J 0 bases, with 16 bases left between them. There are 16 residues in the CDR3. The V gene's germline CDR1 is SGHNT and CDR2 YYREEE (reference sequence). CDR3 region: CASSRPSGRVNTEAFF. CDR3 bases: TGTGCCAGCAGCCGTCCTTCAGGCAGGGTGAACACTGAAGCTTTCTTT.

The chain carries TRBV6-1 and TRBJ1-5; D ambiguous. Trimming removed 5 bases from V and 0 bases from J, with 11 bases in between. Germline assignment: CDR1 MNHNS and CDR2 SASEGT. The CDR3 extends over 15 amino acids. CDR3 in DNA: TGTGCCAGCAGTTGGACTGAGAATAGCAATCAGCCCCAGCATTTT. Protein: CASSWTENSNQPQHF.

This chain links TRBV10-3 with TRBJ1-5; D gene uncertain. The CDR3 runs 15 residues. The V gene lost 2 bases and the J gene lost 1 base, with 9 bases spanning the gap. CDR1 and CDR2 (germline): ENHRY, SYGVKD. CDR3 nucleotides: TGTGCCATCAGTGAGAAGAGCCGGAGCAATCAGCCCCAGCATTTT. This sequence encodes CAISEKSRSNQPQHF.

V usage is TRBV27 and J usage is TRBJ1-6; TRBD1 is a possible D gene (5 bases). The germline V and J ends were trimmed by 5 bases and 10 bases, with 9 bases remaining between them. The CDR3 has 12 amino acids. CDR1 MNHEY and CDR2 SMNVEV come from the germline V gene (reference sequence). CDR3 residues: CASSGAWSPLHF. Here the CDR3 DNA reads TGTGCCAGCAGTGGGGCATGGTCACCCCTCCACTTT.